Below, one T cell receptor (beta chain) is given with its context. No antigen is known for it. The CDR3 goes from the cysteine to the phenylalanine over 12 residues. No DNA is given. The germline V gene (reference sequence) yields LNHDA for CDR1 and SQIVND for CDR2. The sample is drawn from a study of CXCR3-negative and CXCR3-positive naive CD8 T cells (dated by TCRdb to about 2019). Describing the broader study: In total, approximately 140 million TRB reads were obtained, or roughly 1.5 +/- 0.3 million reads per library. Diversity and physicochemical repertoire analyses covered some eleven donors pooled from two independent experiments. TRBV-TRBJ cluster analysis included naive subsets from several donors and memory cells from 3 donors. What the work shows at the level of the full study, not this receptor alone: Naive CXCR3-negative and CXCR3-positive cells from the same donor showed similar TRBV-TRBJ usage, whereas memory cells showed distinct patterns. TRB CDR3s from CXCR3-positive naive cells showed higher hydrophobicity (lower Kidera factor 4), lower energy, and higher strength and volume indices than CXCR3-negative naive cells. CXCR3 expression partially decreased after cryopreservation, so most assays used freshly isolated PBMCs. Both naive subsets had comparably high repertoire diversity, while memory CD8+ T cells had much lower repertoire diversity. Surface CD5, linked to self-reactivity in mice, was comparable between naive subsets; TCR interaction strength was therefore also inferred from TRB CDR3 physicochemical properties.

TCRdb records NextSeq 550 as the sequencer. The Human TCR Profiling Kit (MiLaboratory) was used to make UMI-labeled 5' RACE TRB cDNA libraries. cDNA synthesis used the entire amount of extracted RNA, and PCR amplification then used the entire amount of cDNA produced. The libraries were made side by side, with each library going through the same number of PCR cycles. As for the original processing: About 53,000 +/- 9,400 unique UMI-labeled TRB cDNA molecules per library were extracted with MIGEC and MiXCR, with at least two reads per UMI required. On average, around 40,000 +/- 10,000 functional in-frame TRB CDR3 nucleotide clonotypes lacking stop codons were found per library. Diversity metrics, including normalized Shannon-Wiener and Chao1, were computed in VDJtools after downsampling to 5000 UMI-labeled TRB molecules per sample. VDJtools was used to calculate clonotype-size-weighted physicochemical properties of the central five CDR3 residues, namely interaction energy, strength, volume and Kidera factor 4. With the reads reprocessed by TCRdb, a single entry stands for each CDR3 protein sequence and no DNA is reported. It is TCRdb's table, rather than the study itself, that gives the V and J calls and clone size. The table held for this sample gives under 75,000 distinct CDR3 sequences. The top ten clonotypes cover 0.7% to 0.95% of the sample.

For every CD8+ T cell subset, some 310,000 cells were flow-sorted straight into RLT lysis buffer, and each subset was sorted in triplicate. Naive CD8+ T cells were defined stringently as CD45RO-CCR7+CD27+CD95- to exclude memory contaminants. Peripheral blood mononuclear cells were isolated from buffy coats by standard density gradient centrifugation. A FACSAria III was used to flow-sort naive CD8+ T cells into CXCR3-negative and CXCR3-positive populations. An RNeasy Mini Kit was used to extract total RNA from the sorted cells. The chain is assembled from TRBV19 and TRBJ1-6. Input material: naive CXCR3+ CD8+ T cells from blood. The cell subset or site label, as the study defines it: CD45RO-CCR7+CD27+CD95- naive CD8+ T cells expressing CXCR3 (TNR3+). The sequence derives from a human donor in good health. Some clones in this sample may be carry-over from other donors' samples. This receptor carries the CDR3 CASSTLAEPLHF.